This T cell receptor (beta chain) came from a study of CD8+ T cells in alopecia areata (dated by TCRdb to 2017 to 2018). Notes on the research overall: The treated patients took part in an open-label pilot trial in which moderate-to-severe alopecia areata was treated with oral tofacitinib at 5 to 10 mg twice daily. In both human patients and the C3H/HeJ mouse model, the study applied high-throughput TCRbeta sequencing to look at T cell clonal expansion in alopecia areata. RNA came from the PAXgene miRNA kit for fixed scalp, the miRNeasy kit for PBMCs, and the RNeasy kit for mouse skin. The SALT score, which quantifies the percentage of affected scalp surface area, was used to measure disease severity in treated patients. Tofacitinib-treated patients had biopsies at baseline and at 4 and 24 weeks of treatment, with a later scalp biopsy in several patients. Patients stayed on tofacitinib for 6 to 18 months and then had 6 months of follow-up off drug so that delayed response and recurrence could be assessed. Amplification of TCRbeta CDR3 regions was done by immunoSEQ multiplex PCR using 35 Vbeta forward primers and 13 Jbeta reverse primers. Scalp clonality was compared across normal scalp (n=4), patchy alopecia areata scalp (n=8), and alopecia totalis/universalis scalp (n=8). In humans, TCRbeta sequencing was performed on scalp tissue and on sorted CD4+ and CD8+ peripheral blood T cells from healthy controls and from patients with patchy or totalis/universalis alopecia areata. The investigation overall reported the following: Shared TCR sequences between patients were less evident than in mice, which may be partly attributable to HLA diversity in the patient population. Compared with normal scalp, lesional scalp had higher clonality and more expanded CD8+ clones, particularly in alopecia totalis/universalis, a pattern that suggests antigenic drive. During tofacitinib treatment, many expanded lesional clones stuck around in both scalp and blood, and this persistence may partly explain why relapse happens after treatment is stopped. Scalp TCR repertoire analysis is complicated because resident alphabeta T cells in normal human skin are also sequenced, whereas mouse skin is dominated by gammadelta T cells. Scalp clonality and the number of expanded CD8+ clones among the top 100 scalp clones were significantly decreased by tofacitinib. Because the treated cohort was small and had just a single nonresponder, larger studies are needed to establish links between baseline CD8+ expansion and response.

The time point label here, explained by the study, means: 24 weeks on oral tofacitinib. The sample's treatment or condition, from its label and the paper: oral pan-JAK inhibitor, 5-10 mg twice daily. Peripheral blood and lesional scalp punch biopsies were obtained from patients with alopecia areata. PBMCs were separated by density centrifugation and stained for CD3, CD4 and CD8, after which CD4+ and CD8+ T cells were sorted on a FACSAria. Comments on this clone: Its antigen has not been determined. The input lacks base qualities; no much larger clone sits a single base away.

Unmatched junction bases come to 5, with V trimmed by 6 bases and J by 6 bases. CDR1 SNHLY and CDR2 FYNNEI are derived from the germline V gene. From cysteine to phenylalanine, the CDR3 is 12 amino acids long. Left in the record is the CDR3 DNA by itself, 36 bases read in frame from the first base. Receptor amplification or capture employed the immunoSEQ multiplex PCR assay. For TCR sequencing, RNA was extracted from every sample and reverse transcribed into cDNA to serve as template. First-strand cDNA was synthesized with SuperScript III using a 2:1 mix of oligo-dT and random hexamers. A synthetic immune receptor repertoire was used to assess amplification bias, and residual bias was removed computationally. Turning to the authors' computational methods: Raw reads were preprocessed for error removal, and CDR3 was defined according to IMGT conventions as running from the conserved cysteine to phenylalanine. Clonality was computed by normalizing Shannon entropy by log2 of the number of productive unique TCRs and subtracting the result from 1. Whether each scalp clone was CD4 or CD8 was inferred by checking scalp TCRbeta sequences against the CD4 and CD8 repertoires from sorted blood. Sourced from immuneACCESS, this table was stored by TCRdb with only in-frame sequences that have V and J called. A share of the clones is absent; for the studies checked, an unresolved V gene accounts for under half, and the remainder has no known explanation. D and trimming were read from the DNA, whereas the V and J calls and clone size are those reported in that table. The sample table records 190,000 or so clones; about 60% of these occur just once. Around 12% of the sample lies in the top ten.

The sample was CD8+ T cells sorted from blood, taken at week 24, from a patient treated with tofacitinib. The rearranged segments are TRBV2 and TRBJ2-7; 7 bases in between match TRBD1. The origin of this receptor is a human donor with alopecia areata. The CDR3 amino acid sequence is: CASRGQPREQYF. In nucleotides, the sequence is TGTGCCAGCAGGGGACAGCCACGCGAGCAGTACTTC.